The 13 T cell receptor beta chains presented below share a single source sample, sequenced in a study of a mutant IDH1 vaccine in newly diagnosed glioma. Time point of the sample: week 11, during vaccination. Topical imiquimod was applied with each vaccine dose, which held 300 ug of mutant IDH1 20-mer peptide. These receptors' antigens are unknown. The data were produced by immunoSEQ multiplex PCR, yet TCRdb's version contains in-frame clones alone and is incomplete. The sample records more than 20,000 clones, roughly 78% being singletons. Material: PBMCs, obtained from a glioma patient whose treatment included an IDH1 peptide vaccine. The source is a man aged 35 to 55 with glioma.

V is TRBV5-5 and J is TRBJ2-7; perhaps D is TRBD1 or TRBD2 (5 bases each). The germline gives CDR1 SGHKS, CDR2 YYEKEE (reference sequence). The germline V and J ends were trimmed by 4 bases and 6 bases, with 17 bases remaining between them. CDR3 length: 14 amino acids. The CDR3 DNA is TGTGCCAGCAGCCCCCCGCGGGTTGGGGGCGAGCAGTACTTC. Protein: CASSPPRVGGEQYF.

The V and J genes are TRBV27 and TRBJ1-2; a weak D match, TRBD1 (6 bases). The CDR3 loop spans 15 amino acids. Germline V gene lookup returns CDR1 MNHEY and CDR2 SMNVEV (reference sequence). Trimming stripped 4 bases from V and 0 bases from J, with 12 bases between. For the CDR3, the DNA is TGTGCCAGCAGTTATTCCTGGGACACTAACTATGGCTACACCTTC. Amino acid sequence: CASSYSWDTNYGYTF.

CDR3 protein: CASSPDRANYGYTF. In DNA, the CDR3 is TGTGCCAGCAGCCCGGACAGGGCTAACTATGGCTACACCTTC. The chain is built from TRBV2 and TRBJ1-2; 8 bases align to TRBD1. V lost 6 bases to trimming and J lost 0 bases; unmatched junction nucleotides: 3. This CDR3 region has 14 residues. Germline V gene sequence: CDR1 SNHLY, CDR2 FYNNEI.

The chain employs TRBV18 and TRBJ1-2; D remains ambiguous. CDR1 and CDR2 from the germline V gene are KGHSH and LQKENI. CDR3 size: 14 residues. The V and J ends lost 6 bases and 0 bases respectively, with 11 bases between them. The chain's CDR3 is CASSLRAANYGYTF. CDR3 DNA: TGTGCCAGCTCCCTACGAGCCGCTAACTATGGCTACACCTTC.

The chain joins TRBV2 to TRBJ2-7, with a tentative D call TRBD1 (6 bases). The CDR3 sequence is 14 residues long. The germline V gene has CDR1 SNHLY and CDR2 FYNNEI. V was shortened by 6 bases and J by 0 bases, with 12 bases between the two germline ends. The CDR3 nucleotides are TGTGCCAGCAGGGACAGCCCTATCTCCTACGAGCAGTACTTC. Its translation: CASRDSPISYEQYF.

J is TRBJ1-5 and V is TRBV19; a possible D gene is TRBD1 (6 bases). Germline V CDR1 and CDR2: LNHDA, SQIVND (reference sequence). The CDR3 consists of 17 residues. V was clipped by 3 bases and J by 3 bases, with 18 bases between them. The CDR3, as DNA: TGTGCCAGTAGTATCAGGGGCGAACAGGTACCCAATCAGCCCCAGCATTTT. Translating it yields CASSIRGEQVPNQPQHF.

Only one count was recorded for this clone. The rearrangement uses TRBV27 and TRBJ2-1, with 11 positions matching TRBD2. V lost 4 bases and J lost 4; bases outside the gene matches: 9. This CDR3 is 17 amino acids long. Germline-derived CDR1 and CDR2 are MNHEY and SMNVEV (reference sequence). The CDR3 DNA is TGTGCCAGCAGTTCCTTCCTAGCGGGAGGTACATACAATGAGCAGTTCTTC. Encoded protein: CASSSFLAGGTYNEQFF.

The V and J genes are TRBV18 and TRBJ2-2, with TRBD2 identical over 7 bases. The CDR3 length is 15 residues. Germline V gene sequence: CDR1 KGHSH, CDR2 LQKENI. The V gene end was trimmed by 3 bases and the J gene end by 1 base; junction bases not matched to a gene: 2. This chain's CDR3 is CASSPGLMNTGELFF. The CDR3 coding sequence is TGTGCCAGCTCACCGGGACTAATGAACACCGGGGAGCTGTTTTTT.

This clone was seen only a few times. The V gene is TRBV5-6, the J gene TRBJ1-1; possibly TRBD1 for D (6 bases). The CDR3 extends over 14 amino acids. The V end was cut by 2 bases, the J end by 4 bases, with 12 bases between. The germline V gene encodes CDR1 SGHDT and CDR2 YYEEEE. The CDR3 region is CASSLVSGATEAFF. DNA of the CDR3: TGTGCCAGCAGCTTAGTTTCAGGGGCCACTGAAGCTTTCTTT.

The rearrangement uses TRBV7-2 and TRBJ1-4; no firm D call. This CDR3 has 15 amino acids. In germline, CDR1 is SGHTA, CDR2 FQGNSA. V lost 0 bases to trimming and J lost 2 bases, with 7 bases between them. The CDR3 loop reads CASSLALSTNEKLFF. In DNA form, the CDR3 reads TGTGCCAGCAGCTTAGCGCTATCCACTAATGAAAAACTGTTTTTT. Full variable domain (remainder filled in from reference TRBV7-2 and TRBJ1-4): GAGVSQSPSNKVTEKGKDVELRCDPISGHTALYWYRQSLGQGLEFLIYFQGNSAPDKSGLPSDRFSAERTGGSVSTLTIQRTQQEDSAVYLCASSLALSTNEKLFFGSGTQLSVL.

A few counts support this clone. The rearrangement uses TRBV19 and TRBJ1-3; 7 bases match TRBD1. The V and J ends lost 3 bases and 0 bases, in that order; junction bases with no gene match: 5. The CDR3 totals 16 residues. From germline, CDR1 is LNHDA and CDR2 SQIVND (reference sequence). The DNA of the CDR3 is TGTGCCAGTAGTATCGACCGGGACAGCTCTGGAAACACCATATATTTT. Translating it yields CASSIDRDSSGNTIYF.

This clone was observed a single time. The chain couples TRBV7-9 to TRBJ2-1; D gene uncertain. The V and J ends lost 1 base and 6 bases respectively, with 16 bases between them. The length of the CDR3 is 16 residues. CDR1 and CDR2 from the germline V gene are SEHNR and FQNEAQ (reference sequence). CDR3 nucleotide sequence: TGTGCCAGCAGCTTAGGGCTCGGGCTCCACCTCAATGAGCAGTTCTTC. As protein: CASSLGLGLHLNEQFF. Full variable domain (outside the CDR3, taken from reference TRBV7-9 and TRBJ2-1): DTGVSQNPRHKITKRGQNVTFRCDPISEHNRLYWYRQTLGQGPEFLTYFQNEAQLEKSRLLSDRFSAERPKGSFSTLEIQRTEQGDSAMYLCASSLGLGLHLNEQFFGPGTRLTVL.

Concerning this clone itself: The same CDR3 is also encoded by other DNA sequences in this sample. V is TRBV21-1 and J is TRBJ2-7; the table's D gene call, TRBD2, was not cross checked with the DNA. TRBV21-1 is termed a pseudogene. The CDR3 sequence is 15 residues long. In DNA, the CDR3 is TGTGCCAGCAGCAAACGGGACGGGAGCTCCTACGAGCAGTACTTC. Encoded protein: CASSKRDGSSYEQYF.